One sample yielded the 9 T cell receptor beta chains listed below, sequenced in a study of blood T cell repertoires in COVID-19. Measured with immunoSEQ multiplex PCR; TCRdb has only the in-frame clones, and not every one. This sample yields about 400,000 clones, of which roughly 91% are seen a single time; about 1.7% belongs to the top ten. Sequencing was performed on PBMCs or T cells enriched from blood (not recorded which). The source of these receptors is a woman aged 30 to 39 who had recovered from COVID-19.

The chain uses TRBV5-1 and TRBJ2-1; a possible D gene is TRBD2 (6 bases). Trimming cost V 0 bases and J 7 bases, with 17 bases left between them. CDR1 and CDR2 from the germline V gene are SGHRS and YFSETQ. This CDR3 comprises 16 residues. The CDR3 nucleotides read TGCGCCAGCAGCTTGGGGACGTGGAGCGGGTATAATGAGCAGTTCTTC. Protein: CASSLGTWSGYNEQFF.

The genes are TRBV18 and TRBJ1-1; D is possibly TRBD1 (5 bases). V was cut by 1 base and J by 7 bases, with 10 bases left in between. The CDR3 has 13 residues. Per germline, CDR1 KGHSH and CDR2 LQKENI. The DNA for the CDR3 is TGTGCCAGCTCACCACGCAGGGATCATGAAGCTTTCTTT. Its translation is CASSPRRDHEAFF.

The table lists this clone with a few counts. This chain joins TRBV7-9 and TRBJ1-6; possible D gene TRBD1, 6 bases. V lost 5 bases, J lost 6 bases, and 14 bases lay in between. CDR1 SEHNR and CDR2 FQNEAQ come from the germline V gene (reference sequence). This CDR3 has 15 amino acids. This CDR3 reads CASSRNTGSNSPLHF. The CDR3 DNA follows: TGTGCCAGCAGCCGAAACACAGGGTCTAATTCACCCCTCCACTTT.

CDR3 sequence reads: CASSPPQVPGANVLTF. The DNA for the CDR3 is TGTGCCAGCTCACCACCCCAGGTTCCCGGGGCCAACGTCCTGACTTTC. The chain combines TRBV18 with TRBJ2-6, with unresolved D. Trimming stripped 0 bases from V and 4 bases from J, with 10 bases between. The germline CDR1 and CDR2 sequences are KGHSH and LQKENI. The CDR3 totals 16 residues. Based on the CDR3 plus reference TRBV18 and TRBJ2-6, the full variable domain is NAGVMQNPRHLVRRRGQEARLRCSPMKGHSHVYWYRQLPEEGLKFMVYLQKENIIDESGMPKERFSAEFPKEGPSILRIQQVVRGDSAAYFCASSPPQVPGANVLTFGAGSRLTVL.

The J gene is TRBJ2-4, the V gene TRBV6-6; 10 nucleotides align to TRBD1. Germline trimming cut 3 bases from V and 4 bases from J; bases unmatched to any gene: 3. CDR3 size: 15 residues. Germline CDR1 reads MNHNY; CDR2 reads SVGAGI (reference sequence). CDR3 nucleotides: TGTGCCAGCAGTTATACGGGACAGGGGAAAAACATTCAGTACTTC. It codes for CASSYTGQGKNIQYF.

This clone has just one count. The chain employs TRBV30 and TRBJ2-3, with TRBD1 matching over 8 bases. Germline CDR1 GTSNPN, CDR2 SVGIG (reference sequence). Trimming took 8 bases from V and 1 from J; bases not matched to a gene: 5. The CDR3 is 13 residues long. The CDR3: CAQETGGTDTQYF. CDR3 nucleotides: TGTGCCCAAGAGACAGGGGGCACAGATACGCAGTATTTT. The full variable domain, completed using reference TRBV30 and TRBJ2-3, is SQTIHQWPATLVQPVGSPLSLECTVEGTSNPNLYWYRQAAGRGLQLLFYSVGIGQISSEVPQNLSASRPQDRQFILSSKKLLLSDSGFYLCAQETGGTDTQYFGPGTRLTVL.

A word on this clone: This specimen includes other DNA sequences encoding the same CDR3. The chain combines TRBV28 with TRBJ1-2; no firm D call. Trimming pared 6 bases from V and 4 bases from J, leaving 6 bases between. This CDR3 spans 11 amino acids. Looked up from germline, CDR1 is MDHEN and CDR2 is SYDVKM. The CDR3 region is CASSLSYGYTF. The CDR3 DNA reads as TGTGCCAGCAGCCTTAGCTATGGCTACACCTTC.

The chain couples TRBV6-2 or TRBV6-3 to TRBJ1-6, with 9 bases lining up with TRBD1. V lost 3 bases to trimming and J lost 9 bases; unmatched junction nucleotides: 3. This CDR3 is 14 amino acids long. Germline CDR1 MNHEY, CDR2 SVGEGT. The CDR3 DNA sequence: TGTGCCAGCAGTTATGGACAGGGGATTTCACCCCTCCACTTT. This codes for CASSYGQGISPLHF.

This clone was picked up one time. The rearrangement links TRBV6-4 to TRBJ2-6; 8 bases are shared with TRBD1. The trim removed 6 bases at V and 0 bases at J, leaving 7 bases unmatched. This CDR3 contains 17 residues. CDR1 and CDR2 from the germline V gene are MRHNA and SNTAGT. CDR3 nucleotides: TGTGCCAGCAGCCTCGGGACAGGTAGCTCTGGGGCCAACGTCCTGACTTTC. Translating gives CASSLGTGSSGANVLTF.